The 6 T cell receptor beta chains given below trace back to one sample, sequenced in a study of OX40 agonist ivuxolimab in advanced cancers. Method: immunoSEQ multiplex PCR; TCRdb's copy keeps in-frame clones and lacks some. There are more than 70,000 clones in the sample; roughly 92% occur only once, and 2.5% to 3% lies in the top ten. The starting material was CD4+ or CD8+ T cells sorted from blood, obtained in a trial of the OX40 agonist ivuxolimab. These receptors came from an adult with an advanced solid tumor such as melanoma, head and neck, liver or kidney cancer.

The DNA of the CDR3 is TGCAGCGTTCACAGGGAGGGGAACACTGAAGCTTTCTTT. As protein: CSVHREGNTEAFF. The chain has TRBV29-1 and TRBJ1-1, with D possibly TRBD1 on 6 matching bases. The CDR3 is 13 amino acids. V gave up 5 bases and J gave up 1 base, with 11 bases separating them. The germline gives CDR1 SQVTM, CDR2 ANQGSEA.

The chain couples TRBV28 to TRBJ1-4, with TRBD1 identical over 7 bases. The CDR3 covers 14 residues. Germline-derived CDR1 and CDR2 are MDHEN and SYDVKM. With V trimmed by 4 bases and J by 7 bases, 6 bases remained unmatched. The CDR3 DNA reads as TGTGCCAGCAGTTCGGGGACAGTCCCTGAAAAACTGTTTTTT. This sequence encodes CASSSGTVPEKLFF.

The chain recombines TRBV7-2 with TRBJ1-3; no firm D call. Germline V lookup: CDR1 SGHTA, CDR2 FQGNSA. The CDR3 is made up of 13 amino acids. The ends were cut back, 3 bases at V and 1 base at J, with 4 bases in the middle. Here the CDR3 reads CASSFKSGNTIYF. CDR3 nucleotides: TGTGCCAGCAGCTTCAAATCTGGAAACACCATATATTTT.

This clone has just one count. CDR3 in DNA: TGTGCCAGCAGGCCATACGGGGGAGGCCCGAACACCGGGGAGCTGTTTTTT. The encoded protein is CASRPYGGGPNTGELFF. The rearrangement links TRBV7-6 to TRBJ2-2; possible D gene TRBD2, 6 bases. CDR1 and CDR2 from the germline V gene are SGHVS and FNYEAQ. Trimming took off 6 bases at V and 0 bases at J, with 17 bases between the two ends. CDR3 length: 17 residues.

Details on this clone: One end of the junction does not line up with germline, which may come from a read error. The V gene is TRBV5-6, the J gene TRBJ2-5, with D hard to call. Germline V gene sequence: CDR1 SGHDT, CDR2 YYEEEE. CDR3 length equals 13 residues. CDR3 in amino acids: CASSLLLQEAQYF. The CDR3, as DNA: TGTGCCAGCAGCTTGCTTCTTCAAGAGGCCCAGTACTTC.

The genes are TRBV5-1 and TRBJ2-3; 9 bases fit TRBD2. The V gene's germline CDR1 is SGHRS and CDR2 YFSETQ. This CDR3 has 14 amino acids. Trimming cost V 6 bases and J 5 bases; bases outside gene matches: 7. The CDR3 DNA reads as TGCGCCAGCAAAATAGCGGGAGCGGGAGATACGCAGTATTTT. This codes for CASKIAGAGDTQYF.